This T cell receptor beta chain was obtained from a study of blood T cells in healthy people across ages. Isolation yielded PBMCs, at least 7 million per sample, in every case. No fewer than 5.5 micrograms of total RNA were isolated from every sample. This CDR3 has 14 residues. Germline loops: CDR1 SEHNR, CDR2 FQNEAQ (reference sequence). Primed by a sample-barcoded 5' primer and a J-beta primer mix, a second PCR proceeded for roughly 7 to 11 cycles. Each CDR3 protein gets one entry after TCRdb re-called the 5' RACE reads with MiXCR. Here the sample spans about 290,000 distinct CDR3 sequences, 25% to 30% being singletons. Notes on this clonotype: Its specificity is not known.

Study-wide points: The study found TCR beta diversity correlated strongly with naive T cell percentage. In the absence of known donor CMV status, changes in expanded clonotypes were possibly confounded.

V and J are TRBV7-9 and TRBJ2-5; D is undetermined. Judging by the DNA end, TRBJ2-7 fits better; the J call may be wrong. Sequences were obtained from blood. This TCR came from a woman between 65 and 79 years old in good health. DNA for the CDR3: TGTGCCAGCAGCACCTCAGGTGTTTCCTACGAGCAGTACTTC. This encodes CASSTSGVSYEQYF.